One sample yielded the 27 T cell receptor beta chains listed below, sequenced in a study of T cell repertoires in aging, cancer and after chemotherapy. TCR beta rearrangements were amplified from peripheral blood genomic DNA. Multiplex touch-down PCR with TRB-A/B primers amplified rearranged V-D-J TRB sequences. TCRdb processed the multiplex PCR reads anew with MiXCR; each CDR3 protein has one entry. The data hold several thousand distinct CDR3 sequences, with about 27% observed a single time. Sample: blood. The receptors stem from a human donor in good health.

The gene calls are TRBV7-6 and TRBJ2-2; TRBD2 matches 16 bases. The CDR3 has 17 residues. The V and J ends lost 7 bases and 6 bases, in that order; junction bases with no gene match: 8. Germline V lookup: CDR1 SGHVS, CDR2 FNYEAQ. CDR3 coding DNA: TGTGCCAGCACCGGGACTAGCGGGAGGGCCATATCCGGGGAGCTGTTTTTT. Its translation: CASTGTSGRAISGELFF.

V and J are TRBV20-1 and TRBJ2-7; 10 bases align to TRBD2. Germline CDR1 DFQATT, CDR2 SNEGSKA (reference sequence). Trimming removed 3 bases from V and 1 base from J; junction bases left unmatched: 15. This CDR3 has 18 residues. The CDR3 bases are TGCAGTGCTAGCGAGCCTAGCGGGAGAATCGGGCAATCCTACGAGCAGTACTTC. It is translated as CSASEPSGRIGQSYEQYF.

This chain links TRBV6-1 with TRBJ1-2; perhaps TRBD1 as D (6 bases). Germline loops: CDR1 MNHNS, CDR2 SASEGT. The V end was cut by 5 bases, the J end by 7 bases, with 20 bases between. The CDR3 has 15 amino acids. CDR3 protein: CASSYSWQGMLGYTF. CDR3 sequence (DNA): TGTGCCAGCAGTTACTCGTGGCAGGGGATGCTTGGCTACACCTTC.

The genes are TRBV7-2 and TRBJ2-4; 7 nucleotides line up with TRBD2. V gave up 6 bases and J gave up 3 bases; unmatched junction bases: 8. Germline loops: CDR1 SGHTA, CDR2 FQGNSA. The CDR3 extends over 15 amino acids. The CDR3 protein is CASSSDRTSKNIQYF. The CDR3 coding sequence is TGTGCCAGCAGTTCTGATCGGACTAGCAAAAACATTCAGTACTTC.

Regarding this clonotype: A junction end diverges from the germline sequence, so it may reflect a read error. The genes are TRBV19 and TRBJ1-4; D is possibly TRBD1 (6 bases). Germline V gene sequence: CDR1 LNHDA, CDR2 SQIVND (reference sequence). This CDR3 region has 15 residues. DNA for the CDR3: TGTGTCAGTAGTCGGGGGGCAACAACTAATGAAAAACTGTTTTTT. Protein sequence: CVSSRGATTNEKLFF.

The V gene is TRBV7-6, the J gene TRBJ2-3, with 8 bases aligning to TRBD2. Germline assignment: CDR1 SGHVS and CDR2 FNYEAQ. V lost 7 bases and J lost 3; bases outside the gene matches: 6. This CDR3 comprises 14 residues. The CDR3 region is CASKVGRGTDTQYF. As DNA, the CDR3 is TGTGCCAGCAAGGTCGGGAGGGGAACAGATACGCAGTATTTT. The full variable domain, rest sourced from reference TRBV7-6 and TRBJ2-3, is GAGVSQSPRYKVTKRGQDVALRCDPISGHVSLYWYRQALGQGPEFLTYFNYEAQQDKSGLPNDRFSAERPEGSISTLTIQRTEQRDSAMYRCASKVGRGTDTQYFGPGTRLTVL.

This clonotype is judged medium-sized. V usage is TRBV19 and J usage is TRBJ1-5; 9 bases align to TRBD1. This CDR3 has 16 amino acids. Germline V CDR1 and CDR2: LNHDA, SQIVND (reference sequence). V shed 5 bases, J shed 5 bases, and the junction held 10 bases outside the gene matches. Here the CDR3 DNA reads TGTGCCAGTAGTCCAAGGACAGGGGCGGCGGATCAGCCCCAGCATTTT. This codes for CASSPRTGAADQPQHF.

The gene calls are TRBV5-6 and TRBJ2-1; the match to TRBD2 covers 9 bases. The CDR3 extends over 17 amino acids. CDR1 and CDR2 from the germline V gene are SGHDT and YYEEEE. V was clipped by 3 bases and J by 0 bases; unmatched bases: 7. The CDR3 region has the DNA TGTGCCAGCAGCTCTCTAGCGGGGTTAAGCTCCTACAATGAGCAGTTCTTC. Amino acids: CASSSLAGLSSYNEQFF.

The rearrangement links TRBV7-6 to TRBJ1-1; possible D gene TRBD1, 5 bases. The germline CDR1 and CDR2 sequences are SGHVS and FNYEAQ. The germline V and J ends were trimmed by 1 base and 4 bases, with 10 bases remaining between them. The CDR3 has 14 residues. In DNA form, the CDR3 reads TGTGCCAGCAGCTTAGTCTCCGGGGCCACTGAAGCTTTCTTT. Its protein product is CASSLVSGATEAFF. Looking up the rest from reference TRBV7-6 and TRBJ1-1 gives the full variable domain: GAGVSQSPRYKVTKRGQDVALRCDPISGHVSLYWYRQALGQGPEFLTYFNYEAQQDKSGLPNDRFSAERPEGSISTLTIQRTEQRDSAMYRCASSLVSGATEAFFGQGTRLTVV.

The chain is built from TRBV19 and TRBJ1-2; D uncertain. Germline V CDR1 and CDR2: LNHDA, SQIVND (reference sequence). The CDR3 extends over 15 amino acids. Trimming pared 3 bases from V and 8 bases from J, leaving 19 bases between. DNA of the CDR3: TGTGCCAGTAGTATCTTCCACGCCCGCCTTGAGGGCTACACCTTC. The encoded protein is CASSIFHARLEGYTF.

The rearrangement uses TRBV7-9 and TRBJ1-1; tentatively, D is TRBD1 (6 bases). This CDR3 is built from 15 residues. V lost 1 base to trimming and J lost 1 base, with 10 bases between them. Germline V gene lookup returns CDR1 SEHNR and CDR2 FQNEAQ (reference sequence). CDR3 DNA sequence: TGTGCCAGCAGCTTAGACGGGGGCTGGAACACTGAAGCTTTCTTT. The encoded protein is CASSLDGGWNTEAFF.

The chain couples TRBV6-1 to TRBJ1-2; D is perhaps TRBD1 (5 bases). The CDR3 has 13 residues. V was trimmed by 7 bases and J by 7 bases, leaving 16 bases between them. Germline assignment: CDR1 MNHNS and CDR2 SASEGT. The CDR3 sequence: CASIPNRRGGYTF. DNA for the CDR3: TGTGCCAGCATCCCCAACCGTAGGGGTGGCTACACCTTC.

The chain joins TRBV12-3 or TRBV12-4 to TRBJ2-2; 8 nucleotides line up with TRBD1. Trimming cost V 2 bases and J 2 bases; bases outside gene matches: 4. This CDR3 contains 16 residues. CDR3 in amino acids: CASSLRAGGNTGELFF. The CDR3 DNA is TGTGCCAGCAGTTTAAGGGCAGGGGGCAACACCGGGGAGCTGTTTTTT.

This clonotype was picked up a small number of times. V usage is TRBV5-6 and J usage is TRBJ1-2, with no clear D. CDR1 and CDR2 from the germline V gene are SGHDT and YYEEEE. Between the trimmed V and J ends, which lost 0 bases and 6 bases, there was a span of 6 bases. The CDR3 consists of 12 residues. The CDR3 sequence: CASSLGGNGYTF. In nucleotides, the CDR3 is TGTGCCAGCAGCTTGGGAGGGAATGGCTACACCTTC.

This clonotype was observed a few times. The V call is TRBV27, the J call TRBJ1-1; D may be TRBD1 (6 bases). Germline CDR1 reads MNHEY; CDR2 reads SMNVEV (reference sequence). The CDR3 is 15 amino acids. Trimming took 2 bases from V and 4 from J, leaving 14 bases between them. The CDR3 DNA is TGTGCCAGCAGTTTAGCGGGGGGCCTGAGCACTGAAGCTTTCTTT. This sequence encodes CASSLAGGLSTEAFF.

This rearrangement joins TRBV15 to TRBJ1-3; no clear D. V was shortened by 2 bases and J by 3 bases, with 8 bases between the two germline ends. Germline V gene sequence: CDR1 LNHNV, CDR2 YYDKDF (reference sequence). This CDR3 spans 14 amino acids. CDR3 residues: CATSRYRIGNTIYF. The CDR3 DNA is TGTGCCACCAGCAGATACCGCATTGGAAACACCATATATTTT.

The rearrangement joins TRBV6-1 to TRBJ2-3; 8 bases are shared with TRBD2. CDR3 length equals 13 residues. The germline CDR1 and CDR2 sequences are MNHNS and SASEGT. Unmatched junction bases numbered 6, after V lost 6 bases and J lost 7 bases. This CDR3 reads CASRTGGGHTQYF. The CDR3 DNA reads TGTGCCAGCAGGACGGGAGGGGGGCATACGCAGTATTTT.

The chain has TRBV5-4 and TRBJ1-2, with D maybe TRBD1 (5 bases). This CDR3 comprises 15 residues. With 4 bases removed from V and 10 bases from J, the gap between germline ends came to 23 bases. Germline V gene data show CDR1 as SGHNT and CDR2 as YYREEE (reference sequence). This CDR3 is CASSRMAGIVGDYTF. The CDR3 DNA sequence: TGTGCCAGCAGCCGGATGGCAGGGATCGTGGGTGACTACACCTTC.

This clonotype came up a few times. The chain has TRBV15 and TRBJ1-5, with a possible D match to TRBD1 (6 bases). The germline V gene has CDR1 LNHNV and CDR2 YYDKDF (reference sequence). Trimming removed 0 bases at V and 1 base at J, with 16 bases between. This CDR3 contains 18 residues. CDR3 loop: CATSRDRSERGSNQPQHF. In nucleotides, the CDR3 is TGTGCCACCAGCAGAGATCGTTCGGAAAGGGGGAGCAATCAGCCCCAGCATTTT.

This clonotype came up once. The genes are TRBV28 and TRBJ2-1; 9 bases are a match to TRBD1. In germline, CDR1 is MDHEN, CDR2 SYDVKM. J gave up 6 bases and V 7 bases, and 4 bases lay outside the gene matches. The CDR3 has 13 residues. In nucleotides, the CDR3 is TGTGCCAGCACCGGGACAGGGACCAATGAGCAGTTCTTC. Its protein product is CASTGTGTNEQFF. Looking up the rest from reference TRBV28 and TRBJ2-1 gives the full variable domain: DVKVTQSSRYLVKRTGEKVFLECVQDMDHENMFWYRQDPGLGLRLIYFSYDVKMKEKGDIPEGYSVSREKKERFSLILESASTNQTSMYLCASTGTGTNEQFFGPGTRLTVL.

CDR3: CASSDLPGLAGTDTQYF. The DNA of the CDR3 is TGTGCCAGCAGCGATCTCCCGGGACTAGCGGGGACAGATACGCAGTATTTT. The chain links TRBV5-4 to TRBJ2-3; 13 nucleotides match TRBD2. The CDR3 length is 17 residues. With V trimmed by 4 bases and J by 3 bases, 8 bases remained unmatched. Germline loops: CDR1 SGHNT, CDR2 YYREEE (reference sequence).

The chain carries TRBV6-1 and TRBJ1-5; D may be TRBD1 (6 bases). V lost 1 base and J lost 5, with 18 bases in between. This CDR3 has 17 amino acids. Germline CDR1 MNHNS, CDR2 SASEGT. This chain's CDR3 is CASSEGTELIADQPQHF. The CDR3 bases are TGTGCCAGCAGTGAAGGGACAGAGTTGATAGCGGATCAGCCCCAGCATTTT.

This clonotype came up a few times. The chain is built from TRBV12-3 or TRBV12-4 and TRBJ2-1, with a tentative D call TRBD1 (6 bases). The CDR3 has 15 amino acids. V dropped 1 base and J dropped 3 bases, with 10 bases sitting between them. The CDR3 loop reads CASSLGQVNYNEQFF. The CDR3 DNA reads TGTGCCAGCAGTTTAGGACAGGTAAACTACAATGAGCAGTTCTTC.

This clonotype qualifies as medium-sized. The chain joins TRBV5-5 to TRBJ2-2; no reliable D call. Trimming took 0 bases from V and 2 from J, leaving 11 bases between them. Germline V gene sequence: CDR1 SGHKS, CDR2 YYEKEE (reference sequence). The CDR3 contains 16 residues. CDR3 in DNA: TGTGCCAGCAGCTTGGGGCAGGCTCATAACACCGGGGAGCTGTTTTTT. Amino acid sequence: CASSLGQAHNTGELFF.

The rearrangement joins TRBV30 to TRBJ1-2; D is perhaps TRBD1 (5 bases). Germline V lookup: CDR1 GTSNPN, CDR2 SVGIG (reference sequence). The CDR3 loop spans 13 amino acids. V was shortened by 3 bases and J by 4 bases, with 12 bases between the two germline ends. The CDR3: CAWSRASSYGYTF. CDR3 in DNA: TGTGCCTGGAGCAGGGCCAGCTCCTATGGCTACACCTTC.

The chain carries TRBV18 and TRBJ2-7; 10 nucleotides match TRBD1. The CDR3 is 16 amino acids. With 2 bases clipped from V and 3 bases from J, the junction kept 7 bases outside the gene matches. The germline V gene has CDR1 KGHSH and CDR2 LQKENI. CDR3 nucleotides: TGTGCCAGCTCACCAGCCGGGACAGGGGCCCTCTACGAGCAGTACTTC. Encoded protein: CASSPAGTGALYEQYF.

The V gene is TRBV5-6, the J gene TRBJ1-1; D ambiguous. There are 14 residues in the CDR3. Between the trimmed V and J ends, which lost 4 bases and 1 base, there was a span of 11 bases. Germline V gene lookup returns CDR1 SGHDT and CDR2 YYEEEE. The CDR3 DNA reads as TGTGCCAGCAGCACCGTTCGGGAGAACACTGAAGCTTTCTTT. Protein: CASSTVRENTEAFF.